These T cell receptor beta chains were read from a single sample in a study of cytomegalovirus exposure and HLA in healthy donors. The protocol was immunoSEQ multiplex PCR, while the TCRdb copy is restricted to in-frame clones and leaves out a portion. The repertoire consists of approximately 150,000 clones, with approximately 90% occurring once and the leading ten covering 0.65% to 0.9%. The sequencing sample was made of PBMCs. Receptors originate from a woman younger than 45 in good health and CMV-seronegative. Each CDR3 is given with its conserved first and last residue. D genes are given only for firm matches. Size values are once, few and many counts, or a class for expanded clones, and some rows have none.

V gene	clone size	J gene	D gene	CDR3 DNA	CDR3 protein
TRBV9	-	TRBJ2-7	TRBD1	TGTGCCAGCAGCGTGACAGGGGGATCCTCCTACGAGCAGTACTTC	CASSVTGGSSYEQYF
TRBV9	-	TRBJ1-1	-	TGTGCCAGCACGCGAACCATACAGGGGAACACTGAAGCTTTCTTT	CASTRTIQGNTEAFF
TRBV5-1	-	TRBJ1-5	-	TGCGCCAGCAGCTTGGACATTTCCCGGGGTCAGCCCCAGCATTTT	CASSLDISRGQPQHF
TRBV28	-	TRBJ2-7	-	TGTGCCATCGCCGGGACTGGTTGGGCCGAGCAGTACTTC	CAIAGTGWAEQYF
TRBV6-1	once	TRBJ2-7	-	TGTGCCAGCAGTGAAGCGCTTAGGGGGTCGGGAGAGCAGTACTTC	CASSEALRGSGEQYF
TRBV19	-	TRBJ2-7	TRBD1	TGTGCCAGTAGTCAAGTCCGGGACAGGGTATACTACGAGCAGTACTTC	CASSQVRDRVYYEQYF
TRBV9	-	TRBJ2-1	TRBD2	TGTGCCAGCAGCGAGGGACTAGCGGACTACAATGAGCAGTTCTTC	CASSEGLADYNEQFF
TRBV4-1	few	TRBJ2-1	-	TGCGCCAGCAGCCAACTAGCGAAGGAGGATGAGCAGTTCTTC	CASSQLAKEDEQFF
TRBV5-5	-	TRBJ2-1	TRBD1	TGTGCCAGCAGCTTGGCGACCGGGACAGGGTTCAATGAGCAGTTCTTC	CASSLATGTGFNEQFF
TRBV5-1	-	TRBJ2-1	TRBD2	TGCGCCAGCAGCGACGGGACTAGCGGTTACAATGAGCAGTTCTTC	CASSDGTSGYNEQFF
TRBV6-5	-	TRBJ2-2	TRBD1	TGTGCCAGCAGTATACGGACAGGGAACACCGGGGAGCTGTTTTTT	CASSIRTGNTGELFF
TRBV30	-	TRBJ1-5	-	TGTGCCCTGGGGCGGGGAACTAGCAACAATCAGCCCCAGCATTTT	CALGRGTSNNQPQHF
TRBV6-1	-	TRBJ2-7	-	TGTGCCAGCAGTGAAGCGCTCGACAGCCCCAGCGAGCAGTACTTC	CASSEALDSPSEQYF
TRBV13	-	TRBJ2-3	-	TGTGCCAGCAGCGTGGGGGGAGGCGGCACCTACACAGATACGCAGTATTTT	CASSVGGGGTYTDTQYF
TRBV7-8	-	TRBJ2-1	TRBD1	TGTGCCAGCAGCCCCGACAGGGGGCGTGCGAGCTACAATGAGCAGTTCTTC	CASSPDRGRASYNEQFF
TRBV15	-	TRBJ2-1	TRBD1	TGTGCCACCAGCGGAGGAAGACAGGGGGCACGACAGTTCTTC	CATSGGRQGARQFF
TRBV18	-	TRBJ1-6	-	TGTGCCAGCTCACCCGAGGCGGGGAGTTCACCCCTCCACTTT	CASSPEAGSSPLHF
TRBV7-8	-	TRBJ2-1	-	TGTGCCAGCAGCTTCCGGGGGATTGACAATGAGCAGTTCTTC	CASSFRGIDNEQFF
TRBV29-1	-	TRBJ1-5	TRBD1	TGCAGCGTTTCGGGAGGGACAGGGAATCAGCCCCAGCATTTT	CSVSGGTGNQPQHF
TRBV5-1	-	TRBJ2-3	-	TGCGCCAGCAGCTTTCCGGGGAGAGTCACAGATACGCAGTATTTT	CASSFPGRVTDTQYF
TRBV7-9	once	TRBJ1-6	-	TGTGCCAGCAGCTTAGCCCCGGACTTATATAATTCACCCCTCCACTTT	CASSLAPDLYNSPLHF
TRBV5-1	few	TRBJ2-1	-	TGCGCCAGCAGCACGGACCTGCAGGGCGAGCAGTTCTTC	CASSTDLQGEQFF
TRBV18	once	TRBJ2-7	TRBD2	TGTGCCAGCTCACCGCGAGGGACTAGCGGGAACGAGCAGTACTTC	CASSPRGTSGNEQYF
TRBV19	-	TRBJ2-3	-	TGTGCCAGTAGTATAGGCGCTGAATTGGATACGCAGTATTTT	CASSIGAELDTQYF
TRBV13	-	TRBJ1-3	-	TGTGCCAGCAGCGACCTAAGATGGCGGGGAAACACCATATATTTT	CASSDLRWRGNTIYF
TRBV6-1	few	TRBJ1-1	-	TGTGCCAGCAGTGAAGCCCCAGACATGAACACTGAAGCTTTCTTT	CASSEAPDMNTEAFF
TRBV2	-	TRBJ2-7	-	TGTGCCAGCAGTGGTTCCCAGCAGGGAAGGATCGACGAGCAGTACTTC	CASSGSQQGRIDEQYF
TRBV7-9	-	TRBJ2-7	TRBD2	TGTGCCAGCAGCGTCACTAGCGGGATATACGAGCAGTACTTC	CASSVTSGIYEQYF
TRBV29-1	-	TRBJ2-3	-	TGCAGCGTTGATCAGGGGACAGATACGCAGTATTTT	CSVDQGTDTQYF
TRBV5-6	-	TRBJ1-2	-	TGTGCCAGCAGCTTGGGGACAGCCCCGTTTCGCTACACCTTC	CASSLGTAPFRYTF
TRBV5-1	-	TRBJ2-2	TRBD2	TGCGCCAGCAGCGCTCGCGGGAGGCAGGCCTACACCGGGGAGCTGTTTTTT	CASSARGRQAYTGELFF
TRBV12-5	-	TRBJ2-1	-	TGTGCTAGTGTCCCGGGACATTCCTACAATGAGCAGTTCTTC	CASVPGHSYNEQFF
TRBV10-1	-	TRBJ2-5	-	TGCGCCAGCAGGGAAGGGGGACGCCCCCAAGAGACCCAGTACTTC	CASREGGRPQETQYF
TRBV6-5	-	TRBJ2-7	TRBD2	TGTGCCAGCAGTTACGGCGGGAGGGTACCTTACTACGAGCAGTACTTC	CASSYGGRVPYYEQYF
TRBV4-1	-	TRBJ2-7	TRBD2	TGCGCCAGCAGCCAAAGACTAGCGGGACCCTACGAGCAGTACTTC	CASSQRLAGPYEQYF
TRBV6-5	-	TRBJ1-1	TRBD1	TGTGCCAGCAGTTACTCGAACAGGGGGCGAGGTGAAGCTTTCTTT	CASSYSNRGRGEAFF
TRBV11-2	-	TRBJ1-1	TRBD1	TGTGCCAGCAGCTTTGGGGGACAGGGGGCTGAAGCTTTCTTT	CASSFGGQGAEAFF
TRBV6-5	-	TRBJ1-1	-	TGTGCCAGCAGTACCGGGACGCGGGGCGCTTTCTTT	CASSTGTRGAFF
TRBV7-2	-	TRBJ1-6	-	TGTGCCAGCAGCAAGGCGGCTTCAAATTCACCCCTCCACTTT	CASSKAASNSPLHF
TRBV10-3	-	TRBJ2-3	-	TGTGCCACCGAGCGTAACGGGATAAGCACAGATACGCAGTATTTT	CATERNGISTDTQYF
TRBV2	-	TRBJ1-4	-	TGTGCCAGCAGTGATGTAGGGGGTGAAAAACTGTTTTTT	CASSDVGGEKLFF
TRBV5-1	-	TRBJ2-5	TRBD1	TGCGCCGGTAAAAAGGGACAGGGTCGAGAGACCCAGTACTTC	CAGKKGQGRETQYF
TRBV2	-	TRBJ2-2	TRBD2	TGTGCCAGCACCCGGTCGGGAGGGCCCTCGACCGGGGAGCTGTTTTTT	CASTRSGGPSTGELFF
TRBV5-1	-	TRBJ2-2	-	TGCGCCAGCAGCTTCACAGTCACCGGGGAGCTGTTTTTT	CASSFTVTGELFF
TRBV6-5	-	TRBJ2-3	-	TGTGCCAGCAGCGAAGTACACACAGATACGCAGTATTTT	CASSEVHTDTQYF
TRBV5-1	-	TRBJ1-2	TRBD1	TGCGCCAGCAGCTTGTGGACAGGGAGCCCCTTTGTCTATGGCTACACCTTC	CASSLWTGSPFVYGYTF
TRBV4-3	-	TRBJ2-3	TRBD2	TGCGCCAGCAGCCAAGATCACCCTAGCGGGAACACAGATACGCAGTATTTT	CASSQDHPSGNTDTQYF
TRBV7-2	-	TRBJ1-5	-	TGTGCCAGCAGCACTCGGAGTAGCAATCAGCCCCAGCATTTT	CASSTRSSNQPQHF
TRBV11-2	-	TRBJ1-2	-	TGTGCCAGCAGCCTGACACCCGTGGGCTATGGCTACACCTTC	CASSLTPVGYGYTF
TRBV7-2	-	TRBJ2-1	-	TGTGCCAGCAGCTTAGAGGGGTTTGCGGGGACGGAGCAGTTCTTC	CASSLEGFAGTEQFF
TRBV5-1	-	TRBJ2-7	-	TGCGCCAGCAGCAGTACAGACTACGAGCAGTACTTC	CASSSTDYEQYF
TRBV5-8	-	TRBJ2-7	TRBD1	TGTGCCAGCAGCTTGGCCGTCCGGACAGGATCGTACGAGCAGTACTTC	CASSLAVRTGSYEQYF
TRBV7-2	-	TRBJ2-7	-	TGTGCCAGCAGCTTAGCTAGCTCTCGGGTAAACGAGCAGTACTTC	CASSLASSRVNEQYF
TRBV2	-	TRBJ1-2	-	TGTGCCAGCAGTGAGTGGGGCGACTATGGCTACACCTTC	CASSEWGDYGYTF